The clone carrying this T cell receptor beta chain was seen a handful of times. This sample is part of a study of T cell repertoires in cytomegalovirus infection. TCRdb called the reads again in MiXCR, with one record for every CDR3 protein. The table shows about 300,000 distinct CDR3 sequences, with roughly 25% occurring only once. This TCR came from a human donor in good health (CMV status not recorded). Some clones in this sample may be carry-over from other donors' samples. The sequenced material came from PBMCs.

The CDR3 spells CASTPGQGSTEAFF. DNA for the CDR3: TGTGCCAGCACTCCGGGACAGGGGTCAACTGAAGCTTTCTTT. The chain carries TRBV30 and TRBJ1-1; 10 nucleotides match TRBD1. Trimming cost V 8 bases and J 5 bases; bases outside gene matches: 11. This CDR3 has 14 residues. Germline V gives CDR1 GTSNPN, CDR2 SVGIG (reference sequence). The whole variable domain, filled in from reference TRBV30 and TRBJ1-1, reads SQTIHQWPATLVQPVGSPLSLECTVEGTSNPNLYWYRQAAGRGLQLLFYSVGIGQISSEVPQNLSASRPQDRQFILSSKKLLLSDSGFYLCASTPGQGSTEAFFGQGTRLTVV.